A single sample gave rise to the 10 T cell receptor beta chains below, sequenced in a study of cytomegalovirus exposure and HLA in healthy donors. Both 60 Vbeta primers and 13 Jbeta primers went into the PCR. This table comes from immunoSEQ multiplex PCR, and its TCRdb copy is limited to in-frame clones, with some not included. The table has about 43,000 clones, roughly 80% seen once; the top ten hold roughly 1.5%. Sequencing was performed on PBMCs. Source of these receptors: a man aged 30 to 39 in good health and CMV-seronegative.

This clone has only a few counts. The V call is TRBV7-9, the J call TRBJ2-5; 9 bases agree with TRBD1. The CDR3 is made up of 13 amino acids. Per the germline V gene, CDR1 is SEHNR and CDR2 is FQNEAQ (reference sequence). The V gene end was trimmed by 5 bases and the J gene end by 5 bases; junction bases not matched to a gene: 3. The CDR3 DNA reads TGTGCCAGCAGCGTCGACAGGGGGGAGACCCAGTACTTC. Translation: CASSVDRGETQYF.

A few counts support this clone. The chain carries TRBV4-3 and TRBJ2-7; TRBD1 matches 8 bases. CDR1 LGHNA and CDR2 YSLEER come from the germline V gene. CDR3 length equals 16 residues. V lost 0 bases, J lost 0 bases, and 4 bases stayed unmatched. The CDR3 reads CASSQEEGTGSYEQYF. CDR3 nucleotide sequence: TGCGCCAGCAGCCAAGAGGAGGGGACAGGCTCCTACGAGCAGTACTTC.

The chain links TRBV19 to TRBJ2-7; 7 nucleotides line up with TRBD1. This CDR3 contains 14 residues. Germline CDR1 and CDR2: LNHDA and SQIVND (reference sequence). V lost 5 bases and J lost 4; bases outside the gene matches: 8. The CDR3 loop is CASSRRGQPYEQYF. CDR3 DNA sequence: TGTGCCAGTAGTCGCCGGGGACAGCCTTACGAGCAGTACTTC.

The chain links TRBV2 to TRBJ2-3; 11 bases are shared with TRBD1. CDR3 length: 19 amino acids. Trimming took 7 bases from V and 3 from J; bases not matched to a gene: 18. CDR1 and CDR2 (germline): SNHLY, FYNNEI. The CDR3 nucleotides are TGTGCCAGCAATCGCGGGTTCTCCGCGGGACAGGGGGTTACAGATACGCAGTATTTT. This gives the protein CASNRGFSAGQGVTDTQYF.

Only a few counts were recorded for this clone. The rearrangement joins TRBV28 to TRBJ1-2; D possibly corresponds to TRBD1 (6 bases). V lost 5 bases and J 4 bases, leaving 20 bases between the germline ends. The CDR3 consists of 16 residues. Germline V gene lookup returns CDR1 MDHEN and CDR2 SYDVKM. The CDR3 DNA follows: TGTGCCAGCAGTCCCTGGACAGAAACTCCCCTCTATGGCTACACCTTC. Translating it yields CASSPWTETPLYGYTF.

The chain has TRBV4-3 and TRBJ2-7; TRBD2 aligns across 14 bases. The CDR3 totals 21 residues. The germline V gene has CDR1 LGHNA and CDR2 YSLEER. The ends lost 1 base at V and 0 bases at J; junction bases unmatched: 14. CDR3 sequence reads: CASSQVAATGLAGAGSYEQYF. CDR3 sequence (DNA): TGCGCCAGCAGCCAAGTAGCGGCAACGGGACTAGCGGGAGCGGGCTCCTACGAGCAGTACTTC.

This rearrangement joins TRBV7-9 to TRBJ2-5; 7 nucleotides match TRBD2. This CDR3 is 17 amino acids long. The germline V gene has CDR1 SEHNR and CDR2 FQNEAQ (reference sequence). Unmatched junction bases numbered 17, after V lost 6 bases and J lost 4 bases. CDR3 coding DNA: TGTGCCAGCAGTTATACCTCGACTACCCCGGGAGGAGAGACCCAGTACTTC. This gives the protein CASSYTSTTPGGETQYF.

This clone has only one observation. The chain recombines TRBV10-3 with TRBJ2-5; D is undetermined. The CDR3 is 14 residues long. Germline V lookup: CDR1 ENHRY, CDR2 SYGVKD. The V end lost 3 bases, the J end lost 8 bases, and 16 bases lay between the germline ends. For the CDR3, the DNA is TGTGCCATCAGTGATCAGGAACCAAGAGAAACCCAGTACTTC. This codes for CAISDQEPRETQYF.

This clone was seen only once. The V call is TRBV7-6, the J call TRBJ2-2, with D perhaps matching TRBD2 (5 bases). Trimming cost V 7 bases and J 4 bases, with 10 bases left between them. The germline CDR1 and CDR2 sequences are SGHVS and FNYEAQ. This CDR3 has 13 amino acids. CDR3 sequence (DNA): TGTGCCAGCACCGGACGGGGCACCGGGGAGCTGTTTTTT. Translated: CASTGRGTGELFF.

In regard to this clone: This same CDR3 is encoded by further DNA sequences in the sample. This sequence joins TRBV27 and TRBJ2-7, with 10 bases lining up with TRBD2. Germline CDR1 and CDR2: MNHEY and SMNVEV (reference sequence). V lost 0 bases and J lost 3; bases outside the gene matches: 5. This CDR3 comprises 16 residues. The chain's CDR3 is CASSLSRLAGDYEQYF. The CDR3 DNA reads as TGTGCCAGCAGTTTATCCCGGCTAGCGGGAGACTACGAGCAGTACTTC.